The following is a T cell receptor beta chain sequence with its context. This receptor's antigen is unknown. One junction end does not reproduce the germline sequence, and a read error may be involved. This entry belongs to a study of cytomegalovirus exposure and HLA in healthy donors listed by TCRdb under 2017. About the investigation overall: A later analysis indicated that the 130 or so validation repertoires were generated on the platform also employed for the approximately 700 repertoires of the first cohort. The study was designed to test whether signatures of past pathogen exposure could be identified by cataloging public T cell receptors. In addition to the first cohort of about 650 subjects, a separate validation cohort of some 120 different subjects was used. To predict cytomegalovirus infection status, the study combined high-throughput TCR immunosequencing, statistical association of individual TCRs with disease status, and machine learning.

The library relied on the immunoSEQ multiplex PCR assay. On the authors' methods: To diagnose cytomegalovirus status from the catalog of TCR beta chain sequences, a statistical classification framework was built. Here the immuneACCESS table is served through TCRdb, limited to in-frame sequences with V and J called. Missing clones are a known gap in these copies; in checked studies unresolved V genes cover under half, and the rest lacks a known reason. Clonal size and the V and J genes are those of that table, whereas D and trimming came from the DNA. A total of under 250,000 clones appear in this sample, around 87% of them only once. The ten largest account for about 2% of the sample. Overall study results and their limits: The authors suggested that the approach could potentially be generalized to other disease states and immunological phenotypes. In a later analysis, TCRs clustered in the first cohort were found to also tend to co-occur in the 120 or so validation repertoires, with over 90% of cluster scores above 0. Across donors, most TCR sequences were observed very rarely, whereas some public TCRs were present in many individuals. The study gave a list of around 170 TCR beta chains associated with cytomegalovirus. Cytomegalovirus status was reported to be diagnosed by the classifier with high specificity and sensitivity in both the original and validation cohorts. A later analysis lacked HLA typing for the validation cohort, so it scored co-occurrence in that cohort across all 120 or so repertoires. In vitro tests confirmed that three of the cytomegalovirus-associated TCR beta chains recognize cytomegalovirus antigens.

Donors formed part of the validation cohort, which comprised 95 to 150 subjects and was distinct from the first cohort of 550 to 850 subjects. From a lookup of the germline V gene, CDR1 and CDR2 are SGHDT and YYEEEE. From cysteine to phenylalanine, the CDR3 is 13 amino acids long. Only the CDR3 part of the read is kept: 39 bases, read in frame from the first base. Sequencing was carried out using PBMCs. This chain is built from TRBV5-6 and TRBJ1-1, with TRBD1 identical over 8 junction bases. This clonotype originated in a young woman in good health and CMV-seropositive. The DNA sequence is given as TGTGCCAGCAGTTTGGGACAGGTGGTAAGAGCTTTCTTT. Its product reads: CASSLGQVVRAFF.